This T cell receptor (beta chain) originates from a study of neurological immune-mediated disorders. Overall study results and limits: Among expanded clones, no CDR3 amino acid sequences were shared across subjects, a pattern suggesting private repertoires in all groups. The most TCR clonal expansion was seen in HTLV-1-associated myelopathy, and the least was seen in multiple sclerosis, which fell below healthy controls.

5'RACE employing 10-nucleotide random UMIs yielded the cDNA. Via MiXCR, TCRdb re-called the 5' RACE reads, giving one row per CDR3 protein. Among under 70,000 distinct CDR3 sequences, more than 20% were seen once, and the ten largest hold less than 6%. About this clonotype itself: What it binds is unknown.

The time point denotes: technical triplicate 2. V lost 3 bases and J lost 6; bases outside the gene matches: 6. Germline values: CDR1 DFQATT, CDR2 SNEGSKA (reference sequence). The CDR3 extends over 14 amino acids. The sequence was collected from a man in his sixties with HTLV-1-associated myelopathy (HAM/TSP). The gene calls are TRBV20-1 and TRBJ2-7, with 12 bases aligning to TRBD2. The sample taken for sequencing was PBMCs. CDR3 in DNA: TGCAGTGCTAGTTCGACTAGCGGGAGTGGCGAGCAGTACTTC. Amino acid sequence: CSASSTSGSGEQYF.